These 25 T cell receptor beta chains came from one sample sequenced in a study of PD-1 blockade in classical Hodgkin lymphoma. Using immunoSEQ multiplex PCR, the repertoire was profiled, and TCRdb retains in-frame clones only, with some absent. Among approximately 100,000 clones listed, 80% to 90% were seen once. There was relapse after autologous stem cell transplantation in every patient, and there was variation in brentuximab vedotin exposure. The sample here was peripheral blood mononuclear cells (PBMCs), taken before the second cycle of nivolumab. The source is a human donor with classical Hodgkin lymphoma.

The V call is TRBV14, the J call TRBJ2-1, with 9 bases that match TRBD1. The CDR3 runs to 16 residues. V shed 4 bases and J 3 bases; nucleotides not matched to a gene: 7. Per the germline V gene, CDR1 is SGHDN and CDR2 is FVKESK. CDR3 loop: CASSPLGTGHYNEQFF. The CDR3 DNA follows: TGTGCCAGCAGCCCTCTTGGGACAGGGCACTACAATGAGCAGTTCTTC.

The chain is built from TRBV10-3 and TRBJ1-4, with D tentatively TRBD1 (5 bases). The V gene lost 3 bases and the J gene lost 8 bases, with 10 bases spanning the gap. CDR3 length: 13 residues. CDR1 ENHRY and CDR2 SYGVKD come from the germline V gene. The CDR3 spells CAISEGAREKLFF. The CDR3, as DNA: TGTGCCATCAGTGAAGGGGCCAGGGAAAAACTGTTTTTT.

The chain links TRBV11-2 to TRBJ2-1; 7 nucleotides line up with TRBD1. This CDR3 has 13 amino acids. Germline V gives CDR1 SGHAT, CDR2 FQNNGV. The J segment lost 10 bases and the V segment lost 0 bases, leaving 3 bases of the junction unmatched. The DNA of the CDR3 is TGTGCCAGCAGCTTAGATGGGGACAGCGAGCAGTTCTTC. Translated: CASSLDGDSEQFF. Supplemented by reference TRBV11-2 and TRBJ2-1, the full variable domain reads EAGVAQSPRYKIIEKRQSVAFWCNPISGHATLYWYQQILGQGPKLLIQFQNNGVVDDSQLPKDRFSAERLKGVDSTLKIQPAKLEDSAVYLCASSLDGDSEQFFGPGTRLTVL.

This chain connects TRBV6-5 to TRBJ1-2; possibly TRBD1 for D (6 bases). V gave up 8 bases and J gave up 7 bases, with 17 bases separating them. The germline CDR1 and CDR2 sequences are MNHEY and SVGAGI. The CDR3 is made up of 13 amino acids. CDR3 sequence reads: CASRTAGVVGYTF. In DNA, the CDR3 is TGTGCCAGCCGAACGGCAGGGGTGGTTGGCTACACCTTC.

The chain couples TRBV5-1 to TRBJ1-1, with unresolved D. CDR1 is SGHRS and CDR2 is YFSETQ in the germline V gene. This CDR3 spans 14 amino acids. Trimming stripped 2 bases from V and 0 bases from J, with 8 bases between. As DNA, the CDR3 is TGCGCCAGCAGCTTTAGGGTCATGAACACTGAAGCTTTCTTT. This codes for CASSFRVMNTEAFF.

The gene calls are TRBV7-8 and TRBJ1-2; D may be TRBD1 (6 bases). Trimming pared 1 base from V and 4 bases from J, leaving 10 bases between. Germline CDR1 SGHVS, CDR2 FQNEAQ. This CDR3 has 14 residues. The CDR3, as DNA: TGTGCCAGCAGCTTAGTTGGGGACACCTATGGCTACACCTTC. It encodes CASSLVGDTYGYTF.

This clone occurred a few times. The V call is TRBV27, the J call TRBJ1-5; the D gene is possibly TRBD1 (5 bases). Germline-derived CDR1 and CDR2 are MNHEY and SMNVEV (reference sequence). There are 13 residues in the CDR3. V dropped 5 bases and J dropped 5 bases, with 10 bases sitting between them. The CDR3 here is CASSTREDQPQHF. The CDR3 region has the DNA TGTGCCAGCAGTACCAGGGAAGATCAGCCCCAGCATTTT.

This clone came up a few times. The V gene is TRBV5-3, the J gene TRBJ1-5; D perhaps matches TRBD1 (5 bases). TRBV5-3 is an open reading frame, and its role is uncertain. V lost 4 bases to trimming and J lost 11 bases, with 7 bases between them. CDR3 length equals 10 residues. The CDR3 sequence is CARSQDTQHF. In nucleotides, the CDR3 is TGTGCCAGAAGCCAGGACACCCAGCATTTT.

CDR3: CASKDGGLGSGYTF. The CDR3 nucleotides are TGTGCCAGTAAAGACGGGGGGCTTGGAAGTGGCTACACCTTC. The V and J genes are TRBV19 and TRBJ1-2; maybe TRBD1 (6 bases). The length of the CDR3 is 14 residues. Germline V CDR1 and CDR2: LNHDA, SQIVND (reference sequence). Deletions cut 7 bases from V and 7 bases from J, with 19 bases between.

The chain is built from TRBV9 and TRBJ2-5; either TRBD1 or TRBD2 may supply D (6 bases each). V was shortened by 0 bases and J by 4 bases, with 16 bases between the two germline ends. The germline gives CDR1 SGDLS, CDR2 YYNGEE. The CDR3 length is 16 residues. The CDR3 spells CASSVAGGLRLETQYF. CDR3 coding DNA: TGTGCCAGCAGCGTAGCCGGGGGCTTAAGGTTAGAGACCCAGTACTTC.

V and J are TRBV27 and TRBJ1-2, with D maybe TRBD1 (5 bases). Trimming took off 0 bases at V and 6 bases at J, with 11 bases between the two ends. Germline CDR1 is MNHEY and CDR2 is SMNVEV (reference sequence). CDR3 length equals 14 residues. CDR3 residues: CASSLSSQGHGYTF. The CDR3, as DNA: TGTGCCAGCAGTTTATCCAGTCAGGGCCATGGCTACACCTTC.

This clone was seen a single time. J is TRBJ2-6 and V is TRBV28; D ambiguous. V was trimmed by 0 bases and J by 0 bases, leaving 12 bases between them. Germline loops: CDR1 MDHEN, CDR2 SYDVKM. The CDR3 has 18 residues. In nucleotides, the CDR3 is TGTGCCAGCAGTTTATGGGAGACGTTTAACTCTGGGGCCAACGTCCTGACTTTC. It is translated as CASSLWETFNSGANVLTF.

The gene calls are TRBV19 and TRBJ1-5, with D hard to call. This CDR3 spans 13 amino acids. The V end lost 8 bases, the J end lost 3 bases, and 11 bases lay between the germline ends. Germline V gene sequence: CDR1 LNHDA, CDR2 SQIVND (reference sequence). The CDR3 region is CASARGTNQPQHF. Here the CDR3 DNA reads TGTGCCAGTGCGCGGGGAACCAATCAGCCCCAGCATTTT. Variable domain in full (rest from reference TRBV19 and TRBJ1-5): DGGITQSPKYLFRKEGQNVTLSCEQNLNHDAMYWYRQDPGQGLRLIYYSQIVNDFQKGDIAEGYSVSREKKESFPLTVTSAQKNPTAFYLCASARGTNQPQHFGDGTRLSIL.

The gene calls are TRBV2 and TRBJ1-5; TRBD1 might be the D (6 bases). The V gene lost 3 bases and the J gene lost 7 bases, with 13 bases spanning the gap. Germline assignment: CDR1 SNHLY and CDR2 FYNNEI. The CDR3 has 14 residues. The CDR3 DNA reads TGTGCCAGCAGTGACAGGGGTCCGAAACAGCCCCAGCATTTT. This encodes CASSDRGPKQPQHF.

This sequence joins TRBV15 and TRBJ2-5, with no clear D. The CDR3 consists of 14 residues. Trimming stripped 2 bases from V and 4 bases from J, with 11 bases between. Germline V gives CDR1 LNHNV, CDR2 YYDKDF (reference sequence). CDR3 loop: CATSRSDVRETQYF. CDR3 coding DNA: TGTGCCACCAGCAGATCAGACGTCCGAGAGACCCAGTACTTC.

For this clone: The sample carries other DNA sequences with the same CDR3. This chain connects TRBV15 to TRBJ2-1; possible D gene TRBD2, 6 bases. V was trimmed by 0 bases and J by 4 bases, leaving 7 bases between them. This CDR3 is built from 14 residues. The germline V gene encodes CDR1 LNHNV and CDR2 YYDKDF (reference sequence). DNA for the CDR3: TGTGCCACCAGCAGAGACCGGGGGTACAATGAGCAGTTCTTC. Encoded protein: CATSRDRGYNEQFF.

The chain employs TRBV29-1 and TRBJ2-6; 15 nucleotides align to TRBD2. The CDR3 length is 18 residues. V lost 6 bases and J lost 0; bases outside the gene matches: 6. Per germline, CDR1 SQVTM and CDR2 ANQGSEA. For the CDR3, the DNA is TGCAGCGTGGGACTAGCGGGGGGTTCCTACTCTGGGGCCAACGTCCTGACTTTC. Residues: CSVGLAGGSYSGANVLTF.

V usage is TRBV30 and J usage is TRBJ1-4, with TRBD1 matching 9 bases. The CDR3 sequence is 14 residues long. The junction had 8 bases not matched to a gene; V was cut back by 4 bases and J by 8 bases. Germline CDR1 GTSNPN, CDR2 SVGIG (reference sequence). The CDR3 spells CAWTPGQGPEKLFF. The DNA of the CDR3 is TGTGCCTGGACTCCGGGACAGGGACCCGAAAAACTGTTTTTT.

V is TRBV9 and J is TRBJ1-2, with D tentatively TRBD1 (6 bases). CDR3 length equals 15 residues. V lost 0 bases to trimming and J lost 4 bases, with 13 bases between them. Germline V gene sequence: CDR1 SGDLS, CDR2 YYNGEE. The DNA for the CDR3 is TGTGCCAGCAGCGTAGCGACCCGGGGGCCCTATGGCTACACCTTC. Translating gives CASSVATRGPYGYTF.

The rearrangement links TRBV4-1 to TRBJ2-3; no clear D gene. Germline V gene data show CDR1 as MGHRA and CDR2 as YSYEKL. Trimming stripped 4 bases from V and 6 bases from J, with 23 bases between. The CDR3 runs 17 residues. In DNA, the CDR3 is TGCGCCAGCAGCCCGTCGACCTGGCCCCCTAGTGGGGATACGCAGTATTTT. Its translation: CASSPSTWPPSGDTQYF.

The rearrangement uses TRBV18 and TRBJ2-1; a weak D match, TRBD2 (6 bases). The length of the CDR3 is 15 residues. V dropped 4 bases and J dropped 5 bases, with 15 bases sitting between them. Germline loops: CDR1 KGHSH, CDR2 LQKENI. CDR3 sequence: CASSLRVLANNEQFF. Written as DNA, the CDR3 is TGTGCCAGCTCACTCCGGGTCCTAGCGAACAATGAGCAGTTCTTC.

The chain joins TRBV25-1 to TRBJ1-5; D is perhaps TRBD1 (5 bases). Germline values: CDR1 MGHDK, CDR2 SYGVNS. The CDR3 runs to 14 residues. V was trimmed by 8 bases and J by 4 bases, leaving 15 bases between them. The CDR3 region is CASGVTGTNQPQHF. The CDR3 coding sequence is TGTGCCAGCGGTGTGACCGGGACGAATCAGCCCCAGCATTTT.

The CDR3 region is CASSEDWGGTEAFF. DNA of the CDR3: TGCGCCAGCAGTGAAGATTGGGGAGGAACTGAAGCTTTCTTT. This chain connects TRBV10-2 to TRBJ1-1; no clear D gene. Germline assignment: CDR1 WSHSY and CDR2 SAAADI. The CDR3 covers 14 residues. The germline V and J ends were trimmed by 3 bases and 5 bases, with 13 bases remaining between them.

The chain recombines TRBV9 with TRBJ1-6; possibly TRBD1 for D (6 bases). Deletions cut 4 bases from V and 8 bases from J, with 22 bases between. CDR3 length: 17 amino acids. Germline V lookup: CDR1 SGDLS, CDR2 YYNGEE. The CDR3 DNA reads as TGTGCCAGCAGCCCCGCCCGTAGGTGGAGGGGGGATTCACCCCTCCACTTT. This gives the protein CASSPARRWRGDSPLHF.

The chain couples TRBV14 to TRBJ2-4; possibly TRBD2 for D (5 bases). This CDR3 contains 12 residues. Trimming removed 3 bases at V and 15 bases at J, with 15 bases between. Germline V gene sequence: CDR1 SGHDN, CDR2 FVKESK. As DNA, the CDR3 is TGTGCCAGCAGCCATGGGAGCCCCACTCTGTACTTC. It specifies CASSHGSPTLYF.